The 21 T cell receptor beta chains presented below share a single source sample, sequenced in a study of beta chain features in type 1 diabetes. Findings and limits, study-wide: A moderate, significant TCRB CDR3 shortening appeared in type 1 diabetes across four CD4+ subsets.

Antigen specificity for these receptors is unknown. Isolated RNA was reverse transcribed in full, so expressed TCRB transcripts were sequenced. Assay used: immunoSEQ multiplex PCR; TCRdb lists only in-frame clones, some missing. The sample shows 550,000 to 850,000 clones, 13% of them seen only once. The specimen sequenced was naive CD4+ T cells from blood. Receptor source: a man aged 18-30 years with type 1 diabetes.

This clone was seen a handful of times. CDR3 sequence reads: CATSRDDRDSTEAFF. DNA for the CDR3: TGTGCCACCAGCAGAGATGACAGGGATTCCACTGAAGCTTTCTTT. The chain joins TRBV15 to TRBJ1-1, with 7 positions matching TRBD1. This CDR3 spans 15 amino acids. The germline V gene encodes CDR1 LNHNV and CDR2 YYDKDF (reference sequence). V shed 0 bases and J 4 bases; nucleotides not matched to a gene: 5.

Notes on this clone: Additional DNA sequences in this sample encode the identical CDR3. Here the CDR3 reads CASSLDQPQHF. CDR3 nucleotide sequence: TGTGCCAGCAGTTTAGATCAGCCCCAGCATTTT. The rearrangement uses TRBV28 and TRBJ1-5, with no clear D. This CDR3 has 11 residues. V was cut by 2 bases and J by 5 bases, with 1 base left in between. CDR1 is MDHEN, CDR2 SYDVKM, per germline.

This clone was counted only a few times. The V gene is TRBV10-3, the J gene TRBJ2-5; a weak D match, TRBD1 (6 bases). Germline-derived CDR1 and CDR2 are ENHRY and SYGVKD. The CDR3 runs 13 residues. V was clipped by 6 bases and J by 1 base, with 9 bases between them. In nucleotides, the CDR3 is TGTGCCATCAGGCACAGGGTCCAAGAGACCCAGTACTTC. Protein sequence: CAIRHRVQETQYF.

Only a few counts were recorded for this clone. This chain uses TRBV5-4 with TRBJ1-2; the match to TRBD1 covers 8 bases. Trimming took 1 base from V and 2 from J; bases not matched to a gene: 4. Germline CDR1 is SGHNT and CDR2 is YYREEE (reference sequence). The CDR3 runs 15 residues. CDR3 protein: CASSLTNRGNYGYTF. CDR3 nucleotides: TGTGCCAGCAGCTTGACAAACAGGGGGAACTATGGCTACACCTTC.

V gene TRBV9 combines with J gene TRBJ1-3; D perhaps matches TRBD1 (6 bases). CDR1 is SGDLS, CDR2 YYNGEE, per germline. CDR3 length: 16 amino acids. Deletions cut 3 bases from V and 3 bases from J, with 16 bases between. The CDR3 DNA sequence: TGTGCCAGCAGCGGACAGGTCTCCTCCGATGGAAACACCATATATTTT. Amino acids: CASSGQVSSDGNTIYF.

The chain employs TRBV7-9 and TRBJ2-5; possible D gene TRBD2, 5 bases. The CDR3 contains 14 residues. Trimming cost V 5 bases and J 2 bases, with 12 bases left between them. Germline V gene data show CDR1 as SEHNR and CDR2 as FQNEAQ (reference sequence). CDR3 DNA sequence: TGTGCCAGCAGCACACCCCCGGGGCAAGAGACCCAGTACTTC. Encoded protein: CASSTPPGQETQYF.

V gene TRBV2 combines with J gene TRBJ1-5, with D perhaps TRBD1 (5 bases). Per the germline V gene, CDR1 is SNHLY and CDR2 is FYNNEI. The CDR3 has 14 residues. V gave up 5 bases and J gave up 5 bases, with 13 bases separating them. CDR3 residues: CASSQSEGHQPQHF. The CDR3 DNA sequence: TGTGCCAGCAGTCAGTCCGAGGGGCATCAGCCCCAGCATTTT.

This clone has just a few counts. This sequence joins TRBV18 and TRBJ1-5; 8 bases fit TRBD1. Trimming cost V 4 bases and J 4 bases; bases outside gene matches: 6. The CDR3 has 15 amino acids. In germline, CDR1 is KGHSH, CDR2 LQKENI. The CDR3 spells CASSRGQGQNQPQHF. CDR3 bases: TGTGCCAGCTCACGAGGACAGGGCCAAAATCAGCCCCAGCATTTT.

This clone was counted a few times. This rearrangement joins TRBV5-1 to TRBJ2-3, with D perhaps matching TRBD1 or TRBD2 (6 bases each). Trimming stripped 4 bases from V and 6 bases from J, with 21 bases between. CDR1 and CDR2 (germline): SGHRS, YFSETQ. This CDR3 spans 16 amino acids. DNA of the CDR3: TGCGCCAGCAGCCCCGCGTGGTGGGGGGCTGGGGATACGCAGTATTTT. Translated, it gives CASSPAWWGAGDTQYF.

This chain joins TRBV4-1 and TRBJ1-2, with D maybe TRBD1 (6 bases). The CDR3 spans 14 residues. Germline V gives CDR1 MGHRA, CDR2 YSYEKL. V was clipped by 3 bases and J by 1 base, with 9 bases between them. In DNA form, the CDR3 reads TGCGCCAGCAGCCATATGGACAGTAACTATGGCTACACCTTC. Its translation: CASSHMDSNYGYTF.

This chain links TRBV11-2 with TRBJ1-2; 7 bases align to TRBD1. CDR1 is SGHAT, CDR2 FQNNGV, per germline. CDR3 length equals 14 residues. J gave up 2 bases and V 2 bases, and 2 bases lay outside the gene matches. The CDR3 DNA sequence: TGTGCCAGCAGCTTATCGACAGGGAACTATGGCTACACCTTC. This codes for CASSLSTGNYGYTF. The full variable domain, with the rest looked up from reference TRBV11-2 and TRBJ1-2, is EAGVAQSPRYKIIEKRQSVAFWCNPISGHATLYWYQQILGQGPKLLIQFQNNGVVDDSQLPKDRFSAERLKGVDSTLKIQPAKLEDSAVYLCASSLSTGNYGYTFGSGTRLTVV.

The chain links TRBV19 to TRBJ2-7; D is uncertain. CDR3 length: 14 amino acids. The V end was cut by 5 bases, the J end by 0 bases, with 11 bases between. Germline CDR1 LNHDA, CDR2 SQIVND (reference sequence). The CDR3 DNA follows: TGTGCCAGTAGTCTTGGCCCCCTCTCCTACGAGCAGTACTTC. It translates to CASSLGPLSYEQYF.

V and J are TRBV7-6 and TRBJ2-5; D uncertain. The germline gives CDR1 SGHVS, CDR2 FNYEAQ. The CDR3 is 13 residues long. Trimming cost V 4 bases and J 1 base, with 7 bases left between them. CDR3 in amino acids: CASSSYLQETQYF. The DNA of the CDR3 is TGTGCCAGCAGCTCGTACCTCCAAGAGACCCAGTACTTC.

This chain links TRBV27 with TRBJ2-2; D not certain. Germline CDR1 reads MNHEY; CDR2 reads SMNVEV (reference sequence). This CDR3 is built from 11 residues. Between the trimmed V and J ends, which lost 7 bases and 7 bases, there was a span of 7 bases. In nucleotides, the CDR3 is TGTGCCAGCACCCTCCGCGGGGAGCTGTTTTTT. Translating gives CASTLRGELFF.

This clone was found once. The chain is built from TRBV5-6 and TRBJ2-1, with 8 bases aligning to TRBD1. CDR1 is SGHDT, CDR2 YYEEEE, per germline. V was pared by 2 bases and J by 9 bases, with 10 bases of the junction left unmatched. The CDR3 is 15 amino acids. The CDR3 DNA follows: TGTGCCAGCAGCTTAAAGGACAGGGTATCACTTGAGCAGTTCTTC. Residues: CASSLKDRVSLEQFF. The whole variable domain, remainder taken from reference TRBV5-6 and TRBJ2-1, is DAGVTQSPTHLIKTRGQQVTLRCSPKSGHDTVSWYQQALGQGPQFIFQYYEEEERQRGNFPDRFSGHQFPNYSSELNVNALLLGDSALYLCASSLKDRVSLEQFFGPGTRLTVL.

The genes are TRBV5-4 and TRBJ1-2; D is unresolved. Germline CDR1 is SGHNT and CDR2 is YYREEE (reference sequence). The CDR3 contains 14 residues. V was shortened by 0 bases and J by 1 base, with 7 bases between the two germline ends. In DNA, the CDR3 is TGTGCCAGCAGCTTGGCAGATATTAACTATGGCTACACCTTC. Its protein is CASSLADINYGYTF.

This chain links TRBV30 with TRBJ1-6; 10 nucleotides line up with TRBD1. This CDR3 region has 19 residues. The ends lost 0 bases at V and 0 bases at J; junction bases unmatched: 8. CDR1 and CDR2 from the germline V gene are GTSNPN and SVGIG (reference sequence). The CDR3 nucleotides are TGTGCCTGGAGTGTACAAAGGACAGGGGGTAGCTCCTATAATTCACCCCTCCACTTT. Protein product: CAWSVQRTGGSSYNSPLHF.

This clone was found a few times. The CDR3 sequence is CSVERGQGAQPEAFF. As DNA, the CDR3 is TGCAGCGTTGAAAGGGGACAGGGGGCGCAACCTGAAGCTTTCTTT. The chain employs TRBV29-1 and TRBJ1-1, with 12 bases that match TRBD1. Trimming at V came to 2 bases and at J to 6 bases, leaving 7 bases not matched to a gene. Germline V gives CDR1 SQVTM, CDR2 ANQGSEA. The CDR3 runs 15 residues.

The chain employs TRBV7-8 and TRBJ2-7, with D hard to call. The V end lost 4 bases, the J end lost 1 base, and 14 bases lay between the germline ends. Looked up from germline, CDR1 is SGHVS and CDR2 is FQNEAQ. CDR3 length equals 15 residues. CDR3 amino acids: CASSSHASESYEQYF. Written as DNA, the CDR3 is TGTGCCAGCAGCTCCCATGCCTCCGAGTCCTACGAGCAGTACTTC.

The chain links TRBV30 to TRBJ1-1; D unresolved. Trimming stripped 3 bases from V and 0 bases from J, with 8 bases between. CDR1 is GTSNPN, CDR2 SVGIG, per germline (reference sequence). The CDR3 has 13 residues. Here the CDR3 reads CAWRRVMNTEAFF. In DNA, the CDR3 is TGTGCCTGGAGGCGCGTAATGAACACTGAAGCTTTCTTT.

CDR3 amino acids: CASSLLTPGTVYGYTF. The CDR3, as DNA: TGTGCCAGCAGCTTATTGACTCCCGGGACAGTATATGGCTACACCTTC. The rearrangement links TRBV11-2 to TRBJ1-2, with 7 nucleotides matching TRBD1. The CDR3 contains 16 residues. Germline CDR1 and CDR2: SGHAT and FQNNGV. With 2 bases clipped from V and 5 bases from J, the junction kept 11 bases outside the gene matches. Variable domain in full (rest from reference TRBV11-2 and TRBJ1-2): EAGVAQSPRYKIIEKRQSVAFWCNPISGHATLYWYQQILGQGPKLLIQFQNNGVVDDSQLPKDRFSAERLKGVDSTLKIQPAKLEDSAVYLCASSLLTPGTVYGYTFGSGTRLTVV.